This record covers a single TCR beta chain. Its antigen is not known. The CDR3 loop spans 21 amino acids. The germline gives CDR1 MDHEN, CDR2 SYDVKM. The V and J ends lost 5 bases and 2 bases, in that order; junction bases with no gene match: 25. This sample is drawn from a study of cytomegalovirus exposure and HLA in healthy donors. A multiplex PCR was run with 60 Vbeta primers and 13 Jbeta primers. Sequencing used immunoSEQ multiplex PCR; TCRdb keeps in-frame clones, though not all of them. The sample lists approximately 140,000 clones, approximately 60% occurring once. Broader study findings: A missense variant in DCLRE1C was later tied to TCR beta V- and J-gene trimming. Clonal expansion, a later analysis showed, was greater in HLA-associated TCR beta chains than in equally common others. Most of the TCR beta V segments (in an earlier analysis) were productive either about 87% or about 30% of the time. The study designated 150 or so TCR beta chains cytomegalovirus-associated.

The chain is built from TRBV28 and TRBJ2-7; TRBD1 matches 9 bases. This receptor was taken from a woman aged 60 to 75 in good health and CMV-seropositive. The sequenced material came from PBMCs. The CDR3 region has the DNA TGTGCCAGCAGTCCAGCCAAATTCGACAGGGGGACACTCGCAGGGGCCTACGAGCAGTACTTC. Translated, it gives CASSPAKFDRGTLAGAYEQYF.